These 3 T cell receptor beta chains originate from one sample sequenced in a study of spatial heterogeneity in lung cancer. TCRdb called the 5' RACE reads again in MiXCR, with one record for every CDR3 protein. The sample has 60,000 to 85,000 distinct CDR3 sequences; 8% to 9.5% are singletons. Noted time point: blood at routine non-recurrence follow-up after resection. This specimen was PBMCs, taken at follow-up. All receptors derive from a female donor with early-stage non-small cell lung cancer.

The chain employs TRBV19 and TRBJ1-2; possibly TRBD1 for D (6 bases). V lost 3 bases, J lost 3 bases, and 14 bases lay in between. The CDR3 contains 15 residues. Germline V CDR1 and CDR2: LNHDA, SQIVND (reference sequence). CDR3: CASSINADRDYGYTF. The CDR3 coding sequence is TGTGCCAGTAGTATTAACGCGGACAGAGACTATGGCTACACCTTC.

The J gene is TRBJ2-1, the V gene TRBV5-1, with D hard to call. The CDR3 sequence is 14 residues long. The germline V and J ends were trimmed by 0 bases and 5 bases, with 9 bases remaining between them. The germline V gene has CDR1 SGHRS and CDR2 YFSETQ. In DNA, the CDR3 is TGCGCCAGCAGCTTGGGTCAAGGGCACAATGAGCAGTTCTTC. Its translation: CASSLGQGHNEQFF.

This clonotype came up many times. J is TRBJ1-2 and V is TRBV5-1; weak D call: TRBD1 (5 bases). The CDR3 is made up of 19 amino acids. Trimming pared 2 bases from V and 0 bases from J, leaving 23 bases between. Germline V gene sequence: CDR1 SGHRS, CDR2 YFSETQ. Here the CDR3 DNA reads TGCGCCAGCAGCTTACGAGCCCAGGTCGGGGAAGGGGCTAACTATGGCTACACCTTC. It codes for CASSLRAQVGEGANYGYTF.